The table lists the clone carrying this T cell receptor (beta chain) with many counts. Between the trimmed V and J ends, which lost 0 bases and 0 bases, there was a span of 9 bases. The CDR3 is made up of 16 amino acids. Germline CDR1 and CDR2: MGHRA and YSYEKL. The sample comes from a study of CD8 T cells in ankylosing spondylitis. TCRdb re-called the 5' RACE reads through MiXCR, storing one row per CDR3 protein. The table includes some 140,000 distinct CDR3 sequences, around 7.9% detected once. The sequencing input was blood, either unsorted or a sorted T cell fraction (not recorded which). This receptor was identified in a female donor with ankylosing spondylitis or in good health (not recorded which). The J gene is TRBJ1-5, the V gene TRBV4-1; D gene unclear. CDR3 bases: TGCGCCAGCAGCCAAGAAGCGCAGGTTAGCAATCAGCCCCAGCATTTT. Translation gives CASSQEAQVSNQPQHF.